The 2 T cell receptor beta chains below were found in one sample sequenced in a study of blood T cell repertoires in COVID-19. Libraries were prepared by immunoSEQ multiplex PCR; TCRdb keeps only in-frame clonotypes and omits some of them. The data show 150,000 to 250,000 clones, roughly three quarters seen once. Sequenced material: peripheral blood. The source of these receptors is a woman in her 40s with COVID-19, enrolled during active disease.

CDR3 sequence reads: CASAQTGTRTGEQYF. The CDR3 region has the DNA TGTGCCAGCGCTCAAACCGGGACTAGAACCGGCGAGCAGTACTTC. The chain is built from TRBV9 and TRBJ2-7; 8 bases map to TRBD2. Germline-derived CDR1 and CDR2 are SGDLS and YYNGEE. The V gene end was trimmed by 7 bases and the J gene end by 6 bases; junction bases not matched to a gene: 15. The CDR3 loop spans 15 amino acids. Based on the CDR3 plus reference TRBV9 and TRBJ2-7, the full variable domain is DSGVTQTPKHLITATGQRVTLRCSPRSGDLSVYWYQQSLDQGLQFLIQYYNGEERAKGNILERFSAQQFPDLHSELNLSSLELGDSALYFCASAQTGTRTGEQYFGPGTRLTVT.

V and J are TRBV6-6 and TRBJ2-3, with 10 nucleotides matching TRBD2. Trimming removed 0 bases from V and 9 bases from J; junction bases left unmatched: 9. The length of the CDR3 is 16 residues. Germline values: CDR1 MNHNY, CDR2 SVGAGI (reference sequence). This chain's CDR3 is CASSYSSGGASGTQYF. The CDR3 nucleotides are TGTGCCAGCAGTTACTCGAGCGGGGGGGCCTCAGGAACGCAGTATTTT.